A selection of T cell receptor beta chains follows, all from one sample in a study of molecular identifiers for immune sequencing clone quantification. TCRdb processed the PCR reads anew with MiXCR; each CDR3 protein has one entry. The table lists about 500,000 distinct CDR3 sequences, roughly 23% of them singletons. The sample comprised naive CD8+ T cells from blood, with Jurkat cell RNA spiked in. The receptors were gathered from a human donor in good health. Some libraries in this study had Jurkat cell RNA spiked in. CDR3s include the opening cysteine and the closing phenylalanine or tryptophan.

CDR3: CASKGQELLRNSGNTIYF
J: TRBJ1-3
V: TRBV19

CDR3: CASSHIWERHQETQYF
J: TRBJ2-5
V: TRBV4-3

CDR3: CASSQVLAGFRPGNEQFF
J: TRBJ2-1
V: TRBV4-3

CDR3: CASGDKAFF
J: TRBJ1-1
V: TRBV28

CDR3: CASSLAGQFQYEQYF
J: TRBJ2-7
V: TRBV7-9

CDR3: CASRSGRGNQPQHF
J: TRBJ1-5
V: TRBV6-1

CDR3: CAWSQMGYEQYF
J: TRBJ2-7
V: TRBV30

CDR3: CASGGGSETYEQYF
J: TRBJ2-7
V: TRBV19

CDR3: CASSQEGGWGTNTEAFF
J: TRBJ1-1
V: TRBV4-1

CDR3: CASAGEFSGANVLTF
J: TRBJ2-6
V: TRBV28

CDR3: CASSSSGRDEQYF
J: TRBJ2-7
V: TRBV7-9

CDR3: CACSLSKALDDEQYF
J: TRBJ2-7
V: TRBV27

CDR3: CASHVDRVNEQFF
J: TRBJ2-1
V: TRBV12-3/TRBV12-4

CDR3: CASSIGQGTGELFF
J: TRBJ2-2
V: TRBV19

CDR3: CASSVSTRLGYNEQFF
J: TRBJ2-1
V: TRBV7-9

CDR3: CASSLTGGGVSPQHF
J: TRBJ1-5
V: TRBV27

CDR3: CASSYSGRADYEQYF
J: TRBJ2-7
V: TRBV5-6

CDR3: CASGAGQGAEAFF
J: TRBJ1-1
V: TRBV6-2/TRBV6-3

CDR3: CATSRERMELFF
J: TRBJ2-2
V: TRBV15

CDR3: CASSQESESYYEQYF
J: TRBJ2-7
V: TRBV4-3

CDR3: CASSPRGSATDTQYF
J: TRBJ2-3
V: TRBV12-3/TRBV12-4

CDR3: CASSPNQGGYTEAFF
J: TRBJ1-1
V: TRBV4-3

CDR3: CASSLVSGVRDTQYF
J: TRBJ2-3
V: TRBV7-6

CDR3: CASSLTGGHQETQYF
J: TRBJ2-5
V: TRBV7-6

CDR3: CASSQAFSSNQPQHF
J: TRBJ1-5
V: TRBV4-1

CDR3: CASQTPSDIADQPQHF
J: TRBJ1-5
V: TRBV6-2/TRBV6-3

CDR3: CASSADRASGNTIYF
J: TRBJ1-3
V: TRBV9

CDR3: CAWEGLDTDTQYF
J: TRBJ2-3
V: TRBV30

CDR3: CASSTRPGQGEREQFF
J: TRBJ2-1
V: TRBV7-2

CDR3: CASTSNIGGELFF
J: TRBJ2-2
V: TRBV28

CDR3: CASSSGLARHTDTQYF
J: TRBJ2-3
V: TRBV13

CDR3: CASSITGGKETQYF
J: TRBJ2-5
V: TRBV7-9

CDR3: CASSLSTSGSEQYF
J: TRBJ2-7
V: TRBV27

CDR3: CASNQDPGQVMKGNTIYF
J: TRBJ1-3
V: TRBV4-3

CDR3: CSVEGGRGTEAFF
J: TRBJ1-1
V: TRBV29-1

CDR3: CASSQRLEETQYF
J: TRBJ2-5
V: TRBV5-1

CDR3: CASSEDQTANPFEAFF
J: TRBJ1-1
V: TRBV2

CDR3: CASSFDWGIYGYTF
J: TRBJ1-2
V: TRBV7-2

CDR3: CASSYAPSRDGGNTIYF
J: TRBJ1-3
V: TRBV6-5

CDR3: CASSSGLSSGANVLTF
J: TRBJ2-6
V: TRBV5-6

CDR3: CASSLRGLAEHTDTQYF
J: TRBJ2-3
V: TRBV12-3/TRBV12-4

CDR3: CASSAMIQGANTEAFF
J: TRBJ1-1
V: TRBV6-1

CDR3: CGVADRDTYNEQFF
J: TRBJ2-1
V: TRBV29-1